Listed below are T cell receptor beta chains from one sample, sequenced in a study of T cell repertoires in cytomegalovirus infection. TCRdb re-derived calls from the reads in MiXCR, one entry per CDR3 protein. The table records about 740,000 distinct CDR3 sequences, 35% to 45% of them present only once. The sequencing sample was made of PBMCs. These receptor sequences come from a human donor in good health (CMV status not recorded). Some clones in this sample may be carry-over from other donors' samples. The CDR3 runs from the conserved cysteine through the conserved F or W. D genes are given only for firm matches. Some rows have no size entry. The others give once, few or many, or a class for an expanded clone.

J gene,V gene,D gene,clone size,CDR3 DNA,CDR3 protein
TRBJ1-1,TRBV11-1,-,-,TGTGCCAGCACCTCTCTCTGGGGTAGGGACACTGAAGCTTTCTTT,CASTSLWGRDTEAFF
TRBJ1-2,TRBV7-2,-,many,TGTGCCAGCAGCCCCGGTGGGGGCTATGGCTACACCTTC,CASSPGGGYGYTF
TRBJ1-2,TRBV6-1,-,-,TGTGCCAGCAGTGATGAAGTTCTGTTAGCTAACTATGGCTACACCTTC,CASSDEVLLANYGYTF
TRBJ2-2,TRBV7-2,-,few,TGTGCCAGCAGCTCCCTACGGGCGACGAACACCGGGGAGCTGTTTTTT,CASSSLRATNTGELFF
TRBJ1-1,TRBV6-1,-,few,TGTGCCAGCAGCGGCCGGCAATGGACTGAAGCTTTCTTT,CASSGRQWTEAFF
TRBJ1-2,TRBV7-9,-,-,TGTGCCAGCAGCTTAGCCCCAGGAGTAAACTATGGCTACACCTTC,CASSLAPGVNYGYTF
TRBJ1-2,TRBV6-1,TRBD1,many,TGTGCCAGCAGTCTACGACAGGGGCACTATGGCTACACCTTC,CASSLRQGHYGYTF
TRBJ1-5,TRBV7-6,-,-,TGTGCCAGCAGCTTAGTTGGGGATGGCAATCAGCCCCAGCATTTT,CASSLVGDGNQPQHF
TRBJ2-3,TRBV7-2,TRBD2,many,TGTGCCAGCAGCCCAACCGGGACTAGCGGGAGCGAGGATACGCAGTATTTT,CASSPTGTSGSEDTQYF
TRBJ1-5,TRBV6-5,-,-,TGTGCCAGCATTTACAGAGGGAACAGGGAGGGCAATCAGCCCCAGCATTTT,CASIYRGNREGNQPQHF
TRBJ2-1,TRBV20-1,-,-,TGCAGTGTGGAGACTCAGGCCATCCGCTCCTACAATGAGCAGTTCTTC,CSVETQAIRSYNEQFF
TRBJ1-5,TRBV19,-,-,TGTGCCAGTAGTACCCCCGGTTTGGGGTCTAGCAATCAGCCCCAGCATTTT,CASSTPGLGSSNQPQHF
TRBJ1-2,TRBV11-1,-,-,TGTGCCAGCAGCTCCCCAGTTTGGGGGGCTGAAGCTAACTATGGCTACACCTTC,CASSSPVWGAEANYGYTF
TRBJ2-6,TRBV12-3/TRBV12-4,-,many,TGTGCCAGCAAGATCTCTGGGGCCAACGTCCTGACTTTC,CASKISGANVLTF
TRBJ2-2,TRBV7-8,-,-,TGTGCCAGCAGCCCGACAGGCACGGACGGGGAGCTGTTTTTT,CASSPTGTDGELFF
TRBJ1-5,TRBV24-1,TRBD1,-,TGTGCCACCAGTGACCCCGGGACAGGGAATCAGCCCCAGCATTTT,CATSDPGTGNQPQHF
TRBJ1-5,TRBV7-2,-,many,TGTGCCAGCAGCTTAACCGTGGGGAATCAGCCCCAGCATTTT,CASSLTVGNQPQHF
TRBJ1-5,TRBV5-1,TRBD1,-,TGCGCCAGCAGCTTGGATCCGGACAGGGGGCTCGGACAGCCCCAGCATTTT,CASSLDPDRGLGQPQHF
TRBJ1-4,TRBV20-1,-,-,TGCAGTGCTCTCGTCTCCGGACGCTCGTATGAAAAACTGTTTTTT,CSALVSGRSYEKLFF
TRBJ1-6,TRBV20-1,TRBD1,few,TGCAGTGCTAGATTGGCCGGGACAGGGGATTCACCCCTCCACTTT,CSARLAGTGDSPLHF
TRBJ2-1,TRBV27,TRBD2,-,TGTGCCAGCAGTTCCCCCCCTAGCGGGTCCTACAATGAGCAGTTCTTC,CASSSPPSGSYNEQFF
TRBJ2-7,TRBV11-1,TRBD2,-,TGTGCCAGCAGCCGCATTAGCGGGAGGGCCGGATACGAGCAGTACTTC,CASSRISGRAGYEQYF
TRBJ2-5,TRBV19,-,few,TGTGCCAGTAGTAACAGCCAAGAGACCCAGTACTTC,CASSNSQETQYF
TRBJ1-2,TRBV4-2,-,-,TGTGCCAGCAGCCAGCTTTTACCTGCGACAGGAGCTAACTATGGCTACACCTTC,CASSQLLPATGANYGYTF
TRBJ1-1,TRBV7-8,-,many,TGTGCCAGCAGCGCGGGACGGAACACTGAAGCTTTCTTT,CASSAGRNTEAFF
TRBJ1-2,TRBV28,-,-,TGTGCCAGCAGTTTTTCGGGGGGCGGCTATGGCTACACCTTC,CASSFSGGGYGYTF
TRBJ1-1,TRBV12-3/TRBV12-4,TRBD1,-,TGTGCCAGCAGTCCCCCAGGGGGCCCGAGCACTGAAGCTTTCTTT,CASSPPGGPSTEAFF
TRBJ1-1,TRBV7-2,-,-,TGTGCCAGCAGCCCCTCGAGGGTGAACACTGAAGCTTTCTTT,CASSPSRVNTEAFF
TRBJ2-5,TRBV3-1,-,few,TGTGCCAGCAGCCAAGTAGGTAGCCAAGAGACCCAGTACTTC,CASSQVGSQETQYF
TRBJ1-5,TRBV6-2/TRBV6-3,-,many,TGTGCCAGCAGTTACGGGGGGGGTAATCAGCCCCAGCATTTT,CASSYGGGNQPQHF
TRBJ2-1,TRBV7-9,-,few,TGTGCCAGCAGCTTAACCCGGGGGTTGAACTCCTACAATGAGCAGTTCTTC,CASSLTRGLNSYNEQFF
TRBJ2-1,TRBV7-2,TRBD2,many,TGTGCCAGCAGCCCCGATTTAGCGGGGATCAGCTCCTACAATGAGCAGTTCTTC,CASSPDLAGISSYNEQFF
TRBJ1-6,TRBV28,TRBD1,-,TGTGCCAGCAGTCCGACGACAGGGGACTATAATTCACCCCTCCACTTT,CASSPTTGDYNSPLHF
TRBJ2-3,TRBV12-3/TRBV12-4,TRBD2,few,TGTGCCAGCAGTTTAGGCCTAGCGGGGGGCAAAATAGATACGCAGTATTTT,CASSLGLAGGKIDTQYF
TRBJ2-1,TRBV29-1,TRBD2,-,TGCAGCGTCGCAACTAGCGGAGCCTACAATGAGCAGTTCTTC,CSVATSGAYNEQFF
TRBJ2-4,TRBV28,-,-,TGTGCCAGCAGTTCCGCGCTTCCGCGCGCCAAAAACATTCAGTACTTC,CASSSALPRAKNIQYF
TRBJ1-5,TRBV3-1,-,few,TGTGCCAGCAGCCAAGGTTCAGTTAGCAATCAGCCCCAGCATTTT,CASSQGSVSNQPQHF
TRBJ1-2,TRBV12-3/TRBV12-4,-,-,TGTGCCAGCAGGGCCCGGGGCAGGGGTAATGGCTACACCTTC,CASRARGRGNGYTF
TRBJ2-7,TRBV19,TRBD1,few,TGTGCCACCAACCCCGGGACAGGGGGCTACGAGCAGTACTTC,CATNPGTGGYEQYF
TRBJ2-5,TRBV5-4,-,few,TGTGCCAGCAGCCAGGGCCTCAGACAAGAGACCCAGTACTTC,CASSQGLRQETQYF